The clone carrying this TCR beta chain has a handful of counts. The data stem from a study of T cell repertoires in cytomegalovirus infection. Using its own MiXCR run on the reads, TCRdb lists one record per CDR3 protein. Among 150,000 or so distinct CDR3 sequences, 15% to 20% were seen once, and the ten largest hold approximately 18%. The CDR3 has 17 amino acids. V was cut by 5 bases and J by 0 bases, with 17 bases left in between. Looked up from germline, CDR1 is SGHAT and CDR2 is FQNNGV. The sample consisted of CD8+ T cells from PBMCs. This sequence originates from a human donor in good health (CMV status not recorded). Some clones in this sample may be carry-over from other donors' samples. This chain joins TRBV11-2 and TRBJ1-3; the D gene is possibly TRBD1 (6 bases). CDR3 sequence: CASSPGDGLSSGNTIYF. DNA for the CDR3: TGTGCCAGCAGCCCAGGGGACGGCCTCTCCTCTGGAAACACCATATATTTT.